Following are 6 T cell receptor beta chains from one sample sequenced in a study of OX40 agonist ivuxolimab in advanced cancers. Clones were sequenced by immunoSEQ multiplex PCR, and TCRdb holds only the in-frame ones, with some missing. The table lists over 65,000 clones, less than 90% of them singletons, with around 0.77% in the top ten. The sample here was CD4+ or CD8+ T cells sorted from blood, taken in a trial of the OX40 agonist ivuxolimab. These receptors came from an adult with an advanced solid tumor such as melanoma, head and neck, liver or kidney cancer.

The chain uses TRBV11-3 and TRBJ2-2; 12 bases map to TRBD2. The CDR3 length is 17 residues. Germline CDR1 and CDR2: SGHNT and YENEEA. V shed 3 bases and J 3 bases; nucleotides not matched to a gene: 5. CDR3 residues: CASSFSRLAGDTGELFF. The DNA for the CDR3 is TGTGCCAGCAGCTTCAGCCGACTAGCGGGAGACACCGGGGAGCTGTTTTTT.

The CDR3: CASSLGTGGYGYTF. CDR3 coding DNA: TGTGCCAGCAGCTTAGGGACAGGGGGGTATGGCTACACCTTC. The chain recombines TRBV7-2 with TRBJ1-2; TRBD1 agrees at 10 bases. This CDR3 is 14 amino acids long. Trimming at V came to 1 base and at J to 5 bases, leaving 1 base not matched to a gene. CDR1 and CDR2 from the germline V gene are SGHTA and FQGNSA.

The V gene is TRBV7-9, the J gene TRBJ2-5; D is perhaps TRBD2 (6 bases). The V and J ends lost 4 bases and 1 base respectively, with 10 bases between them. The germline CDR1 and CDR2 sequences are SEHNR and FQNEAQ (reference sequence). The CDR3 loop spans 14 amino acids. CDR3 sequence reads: CASSSGGAQETQYF. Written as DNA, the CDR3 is TGTGCCAGCAGCTCAGGCGGGGCCCAAGAGACCCAGTACTTC.

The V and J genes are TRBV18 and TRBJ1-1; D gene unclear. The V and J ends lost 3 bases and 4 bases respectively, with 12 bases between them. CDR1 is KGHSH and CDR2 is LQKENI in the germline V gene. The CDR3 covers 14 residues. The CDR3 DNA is TGTGCCAGCTCACCCCTGAAAACCCCCACTGAAGCTTTCTTT. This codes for CASSPLKTPTEAFF.

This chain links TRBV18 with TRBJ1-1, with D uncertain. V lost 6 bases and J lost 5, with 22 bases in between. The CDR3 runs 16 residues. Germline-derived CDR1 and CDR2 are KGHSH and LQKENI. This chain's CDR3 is CASSQNQREGGTEAFF. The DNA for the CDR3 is TGTGCCAGCTCCCAAAACCAAAGGGAGGGAGGAACTGAAGCTTTCTTT.

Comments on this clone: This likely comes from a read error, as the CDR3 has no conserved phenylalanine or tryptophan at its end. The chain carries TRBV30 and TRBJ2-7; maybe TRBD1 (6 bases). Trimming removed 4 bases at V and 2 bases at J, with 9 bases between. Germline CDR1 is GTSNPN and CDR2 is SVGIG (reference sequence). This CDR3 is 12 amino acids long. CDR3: CAWNKGAYEQYL. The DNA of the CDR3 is TGTGCCTGGAATAAGGGGGCCTACGAGCAGTACCTC.